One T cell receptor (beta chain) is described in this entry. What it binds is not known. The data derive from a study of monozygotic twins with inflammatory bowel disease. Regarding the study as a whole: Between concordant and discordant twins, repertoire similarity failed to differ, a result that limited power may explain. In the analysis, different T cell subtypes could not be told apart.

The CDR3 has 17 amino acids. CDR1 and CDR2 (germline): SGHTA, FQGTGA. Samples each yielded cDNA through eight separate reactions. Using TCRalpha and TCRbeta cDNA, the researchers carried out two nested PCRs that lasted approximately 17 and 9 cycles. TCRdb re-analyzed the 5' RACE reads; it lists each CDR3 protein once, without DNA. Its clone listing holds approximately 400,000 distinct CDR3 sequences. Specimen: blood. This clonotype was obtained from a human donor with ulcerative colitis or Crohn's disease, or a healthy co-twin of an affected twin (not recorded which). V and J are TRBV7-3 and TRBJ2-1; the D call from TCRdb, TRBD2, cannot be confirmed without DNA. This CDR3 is CASSLDGLRGGHDEQFF.